This is a list of T cell receptor beta chains from one sample in a study of cytomegalovirus exposure and HLA in healthy donors. TCRdb's copy holds only in-frame clones and misses some; the assay was immunoSEQ multiplex PCR. The sample holds tens of thousands of clones, 67% seen once. The sequencing sample was made of PBMCs. These receptors all stem from a woman between 50 and 59 years old in good health and CMV-seropositive. The conserved cysteine and the conserved F or W are not part of the CDR3 here. Each record gives: clone size, V gene, J gene, CDR3 protein. The size of a clone is reported for some rows only, either as once, few or many, or as a class for expanded clones.

.,TRBV7-9,TRBJ2-3,ASSLARASGGSTDTQY
.,TRBV7-9,TRBJ2-7,ASSLQGNYHEQY
.,TRBV6-6,TRBJ2-7,ASNPTARSYEQY
.,TRBV18,TRBJ1-2,ASSPVQDYGYT
few,TRBV18,TRBJ1-1,ASSPNFRDKNTEAF
.,TRBV7-3,TRBJ2-7,ASSSGGAYEQY
.,TRBV10-1,TRBJ2-1,ASRPGLARDGSSYNEQF
.,TRBV7-2,TRBJ2-4,ASSLQKNIQY
few,TRBV13,TRBJ2-2,ASSSRQTRAATGELF
once,TRBV11-2,TRBJ2-1,ASSLRGSAHSYNEQF
.,TRBV10-1,TRBJ2-5,ANSEQRGDQETQY
.,TRBV28,TRBJ1-4,ASSRDRAGGRLF
.,TRBV6-4,TRBJ2-2,ASSDSGGELF
.,TRBV7-9,TRBJ1-6,ASSRGRDSPLH
.,TRBV2,TRBJ2-4,ASSIYGGRIGIQY
.,TRBV28,TRBJ2-3,ASSSPTDTQY
.,TRBV5-4,TRBJ1-2,ASSLGLRGQGSNYGYT
.,TRBV4-2,TRBJ2-3,ASSQDPRPSTDTQY
.,TRBV2,TRBJ2-3,ASTGTGVTDTQY
.,TRBV7-9,TRBJ2-5,ASKLNQETQY
.,TRBV11-2,TRBJ1-2,ASTQGGSDGYT
.,TRBV6-6,TRBJ1-6,ASSLDRGTSPLH
.,TRBV7-3,TRBJ2-7,ASSLAGGSSYEQY
.,TRBV7-7,TRBJ2-5,ASSSWGEETQY
.,TRBV5-1,TRBJ1-2,ASSFLVEGLYGYT
once,TRBV18,TRBJ1-4,ASSPSVLGEKLF
.,TRBV6-5,TRBJ1-3,ASSYGQSGNTIY
.,TRBV4-1,TRBJ2-1,ASSQFGGDNEQF
.,TRBV2,TRBJ1-3,ASSEQGDSGNTIY
.,TRBV19,TRBJ1-5,ASRIFYGTNQPQH
.,TRBV27,TRBJ2-3,ASGTGNGDTQY
.,TRBV4-1,TRBJ2-1,ASSQGILAGGPYNEQF
few,TRBV10-3,TRBJ1-1,AIRGGQGAENTEAF